Shown below are 12 T cell receptor beta chains from a single sample sequenced in a study of blood T cells in healthy people across ages. With a J-beta primer mix and a sample-barcoded 5' primer, a second PCR ran roughly 6 to 11 cycles. TCRdb re-called the 5' RACE reads with MiXCR, one entry per CDR3 protein. Of 1.2 million to 1.5 million distinct CDR3 sequences in the sample, about 43% are singletons; the top ten hold roughly 8.2%. The sample consisted of blood. These receptors all stem from a woman aged 18 to 35 in good health.

The rearrangement joins TRBV5-1 to TRBJ2-1, with 9 bases lining up with TRBD2. The ends lost 2 bases at V and 6 bases at J; junction bases unmatched: 6. Germline values: CDR1 SGHRS, CDR2 YFSETQ. This CDR3 comprises 15 residues. The CDR3, as DNA: TGCGCCAGCAGCTTTATAGCGGGAGAAGGCAATGAGCAGTTCTTC. This sequence encodes CASSFIAGEGNEQFF.

The V and J genes are TRBV6-2 or TRBV6-3 and TRBJ2-7; TRBD2 agrees at 10 bases. V shed 5 bases and J 9 bases; nucleotides not matched to a gene: 4. CDR1 and CDR2 from the germline V gene are MNHEY and SVGEGT. This CDR3 has 12 amino acids. The CDR3 region has the DNA TGTGCCAGCAGTGGACTAGCGGAATCGCAGTACTTC. Its protein is CASSGLAESQYF.

A few counts support this clonotype. V gene TRBV7-9 combines with J gene TRBJ2-2, with D possibly matching TRBD2 (6 bases). CDR3 length: 14 amino acids. Trimming stripped 5 bases from V and 4 bases from J, with 11 bases between. Germline CDR1 is SEHNR and CDR2 is FQNEAQ (reference sequence). CDR3 region: CASSVGAGTGELFF. In DNA form, the CDR3 reads TGTGCCAGCAGCGTGGGAGCGGGCACCGGGGAGCTGTTTTTT.

This clonotype was found a few times. The V gene is TRBV18, the J gene TRBJ1-2, with 10 nucleotides matching TRBD1. Germline V gene lookup returns CDR1 KGHSH and CDR2 LQKENI. CDR3 size: 14 residues. The ends lost 3 bases at V and 7 bases at J; junction bases unmatched: 5. The CDR3 loop is CASSPVTGGGGYTF. The CDR3 DNA is TGTGCCAGCTCACCCGTGACAGGGGGCGGTGGCTACACCTTC.

This clonotype was detected only a few times. V and J are TRBV20-1 and TRBJ2-1; D not resolved. CDR1 is DFQATT, CDR2 SNEGSKA, per germline (reference sequence). The CDR3 contains 11 residues. V was trimmed by 6 bases and J by 9 bases, leaving 12 bases between them. For the CDR3, the DNA is TGCAGTGCGGGCTTTGGGCCTGAGCAGTTCTTC. This sequence encodes CSAGFGPEQFF.

The chain couples TRBV5-1 to TRBJ2-2, with 10 bases identical to TRBD1. CDR1 and CDR2 from the germline V gene are SGHRS and YFSETQ. V lost 4 bases, J lost 2 bases, and 17 bases stayed unmatched. The CDR3 runs 20 residues. The CDR3 DNA is TGCGCCAGCAGCCTAAACACCGGGACAGGGGCCGACCTAAACACCGGGGAGCTGTTTTTT. The encoded protein is CASSLNTGTGADLNTGELFF.

This clonotype has only a few counts. J is TRBJ1-5 and V is TRBV7-2; tentatively, D is TRBD1 (5 bases). V was trimmed by 3 bases and J by 7 bases, leaving 13 bases between them. From germline, CDR1 is SGHTA and CDR2 FQGNSA. This CDR3 has 14 residues. The CDR3 coding sequence is TGTGCCAGCAGCTTCTGGAGGGGAGGGCAGCCCCAGCATTTT. Translating it yields CASSFWRGGQPQHF.

The gene calls are TRBV7-9 and TRBJ2-1; no clear D. The CDR3 length is 12 residues. The germline V and J ends were trimmed by 0 bases and 9 bases, with 6 bases remaining between them. The V gene's germline CDR1 is SEHNR and CDR2 FQNEAQ (reference sequence). CDR3 loop: CASSLAQSEQFF. For the CDR3, the DNA is TGTGCCAGCAGCTTAGCGCAGAGTGAGCAGTTCTTC.

This chain connects TRBV6-5 to TRBJ1-1; possibly TRBD1 for D (6 bases). Germline values: CDR1 MNHEY, CDR2 SVGAGI. This CDR3 region has 13 residues. Trimming removed 8 bases at V and 1 base at J, with 11 bases between. The CDR3 protein is CASGPGANTEAFF. The DNA for the CDR3 is TGTGCCAGCGGGCCGGGGGCGAACACTGAAGCTTTCTTT.

The chain combines TRBV6-6 with TRBJ1-5, with a possible D match to TRBD1 (6 bases). Germline CDR1 and CDR2: MNHNY and SVGAGI (reference sequence). The CDR3 contains 16 residues. With 7 bases removed from V and 5 bases from J, the gap between germline ends came to 21 bases. The CDR3 DNA sequence: TGTGCCAGCACCATTGGGGTCGACAGGAACTATCAGCCCCAGCATTTT. It codes for CASTIGVDRNYQPQHF.

The rearrangement uses TRBV12-3 or TRBV12-4 and TRBJ2-3; D gene ambiguous. The V end was cut by 7 bases, the J end by 2 bases, with 13 bases between. The CDR3 consists of 14 residues. The CDR3 region has the DNA TGTGCCAGCACTCTTCGTCTCACCACAGATACGCAGTATTTT. The encoded protein is CASTLRLTTDTQYF.

This clonotype showed up just a few times. V is TRBV15 and J is TRBJ2-3; 10 nucleotides line up with TRBD2. Trimming at V came to 0 bases and at J to 3 bases, leaving 9 bases not matched to a gene. Germline CDR1 and CDR2: LNHNV and YYDKDF (reference sequence). The CDR3 has 18 residues. Here the CDR3 DNA reads TGTGCCACCAGCAGAGATTTGAGCCTAGCGGGGGTGACAGATACGCAGTATTTT. Translating it yields CATSRDLSLAGVTDTQYF.